This is a list of T cell receptor beta chains from one sample in a study of identical twins. Via MiXCR, TCRdb re-called the 5' RACE reads, giving one row per CDR3 protein. The sample consists of 200,000 to 250,000 distinct CDR3 sequences, 6.5% to 8% of them appearing once. The data were also submitted as part of a second study, on T cells expressing NK-cell markers.

The sequenced material came from CD8+ T cells sorted from blood. Source of these receptors: a woman aged 18 to 35 in good health. Each CDR3 is given with its conserved first and last residue. The order of the fields is clone size, J gene, V gene, D gene, CDR3 protein. The D gene is left open where the match is weak. Rows may omit the clone size; those that give it use once, few, many or a size class.

size: few
J: TRBJ2-7
V: TRBV9
D: TRBD1
CDR3: CASSPPAGTVGYEQYF

size: -
J: TRBJ2-7
V: TRBV27
D: -
CDR3: CASGEVASSSYEQYF

size: -
J: TRBJ2-2
V: TRBV28
D: -
CDR3: CASSLQGRALFGELFF

size: -
J: TRBJ2-7
V: TRBV4-1
D: -
CDR3: CASSQGPGVAYEQYF

size: -
J: TRBJ2-1
V: TRBV7-6
D: TRBD2
CDR3: CASSLVSGAPSYNEQFF

size: few
J: TRBJ1-2
V: TRBV6-5
D: TRBD1
CDR3: CASSYNGAGTVDGYTF

size: many
J: TRBJ2-3
V: TRBV12-3/TRBV12-4
D: TRBD2
CDR3: CASSLLAGADTQYF

size: few
J: TRBJ2-5
V: TRBV7-3
D: TRBD2
CDR3: CASSVAGGTQETQYF

size: many
J: TRBJ2-7
V: TRBV7-9
D: -
CDR3: CASSLEDSLDEQYF

size: -
J: TRBJ2-7
V: TRBV27
D: TRBD2
CDR3: CASSWGGSDEQYF

size: -
J: TRBJ2-7
V: TRBV7-9
D: TRBD1
CDR3: CASSLPGQGHYEQYF

size: few
J: TRBJ2-3
V: TRBV10-3
D: TRBD2
CDR3: CAISETRLAGPFTDTQYF

size: -
J: TRBJ2-2
V: TRBV12-3/TRBV12-4
D: -
CDR3: CASSLGWGVGELFF

size: few
J: TRBJ1-1
V: TRBV6-1
D: TRBD1
CDR3: CASAWDRAAEAFF

size: once
J: TRBJ2-2
V: TRBV20-1
D: TRBD2
CDR3: CSARTRNTGVLFF

size: many
J: TRBJ2-1
V: TRBV20-1
D: TRBD2
CDR3: CSARGAGGPHNEQFF

size: many
J: TRBJ1-6
V: TRBV27
D: -
CDR3: CASSLSTVAPLHF

size: -
J: TRBJ2-2
V: TRBV7-9
D: TRBD1
CDR3: CASSLGDRYTGELFF

size: few
J: TRBJ1-1
V: TRBV6-1
D: TRBD1
CDR3: CASSGRTGGITEAFF

size: -
J: TRBJ2-3
V: TRBV13
D: -
CDR3: CASSFREIGTDTQYF

size: few
J: TRBJ2-7
V: TRBV12-3/TRBV12-4
D: TRBD1
CDR3: CASSEIRRGQGEAEQYF

size: few
J: TRBJ1-1
V: TRBV12-3/TRBV12-4
D: -
CDR3: CASSLDEGSQTGTEAFF

size: -
J: TRBJ1-1
V: TRBV12-3/TRBV12-4
D: TRBD1
CDR3: CASSFSQGGTEAFF

size: -
J: TRBJ1-4
V: TRBV20-1
D: -
CDR3: CSARVAPGEKLFF

size: -
J: TRBJ1-3
V: TRBV12-3/TRBV12-4
D: -
CDR3: CASSLGGVVDTIYF

size: many
J: TRBJ1-2
V: TRBV7-8
D: -
CDR3: CASSLIVAGYTF

size: many
J: TRBJ1-6
V: TRBV11-2
D: -
CDR3: CASSFVTAPALHF

size: -
J: TRBJ2-3
V: TRBV5-1
D: TRBD2
CDR3: CASTPWAGESTDTQYF

size: few
J: TRBJ1-2
V: TRBV3-1
D: -
CDR3: CASSRPGSGYYGYTF

size: few
J: TRBJ2-3
V: TRBV4-1
D: -
CDR3: CASSQEHASTDTQYF

size: -
J: TRBJ2-3
V: TRBV27
D: -
CDR3: CASSLLWQGSWDTQYF

size: few
J: TRBJ2-1
V: TRBV10-1
D: -
CDR3: CASSVSGRGLQFF

size: few
J: TRBJ2-7
V: TRBV2
D: TRBD2
CDR3: CASSASIVAGGYEQYF

size: many
J: TRBJ2-1
V: TRBV3-1
D: -
CDR3: CASSQGTSEQFF

size: -
J: TRBJ1-2
V: TRBV11-2
D: TRBD1
CDR3: CASSRDQGGNYGYTF

size: -
J: TRBJ2-1
V: TRBV3-1
D: TRBD2
CDR3: CASSPVLAGNNELFF

size: many
J: TRBJ2-7
V: TRBV10-3
D: -
CDR3: CAIGLGEQYF

size: few
J: TRBJ2-1
V: TRBV7-9
D: -
CDR3: CASSSTRGYNEQFF

size: few
J: TRBJ1-5
V: TRBV9
D: TRBD1
CDR3: CASSGAGGNEPQHF

size: few
J: TRBJ1-1
V: TRBV20-1
D: -
CDR3: CSAEDRRETEAFF

size: -
J: TRBJ2-7
V: TRBV4-1
D: -
CDR3: CASSSPTRAPYEQYF

size: few
J: TRBJ1-4
V: TRBV12-3/TRBV12-4
D: -
CDR3: CASSFGGSGEKLFF